This paragraph covers one T cell receptor beta chain sequence. Clones were read by immunoSEQ multiplex PCR, and TCRdb kept only the in-frame ones, dropping some. Among hundreds of thousands of clones listed, more than 80% were seen once. The data were taken from a study of blood T cell repertoires in COVID-19. About the research overall: Samples of COVID-19 (acute and convalescent) were obtained from the United States, Italy and Spain. T cells, B-cell-depleted T cells, or PBMCs supplied cDNA or gDNA.

Assignment of participants to cohorts was predicated upon participant-reported clinical history. Recovery meant two consecutive negative NP/OP PCR tests, professional clearance, or resolved symptoms. The CDR3 contains 15 residues. Trimming stripped 1 base from V and 1 base from J, with 11 bases between. CDR1 SGHRS and CDR2 YFSETQ come from the germline V gene. The chain carries TRBV5-1 and TRBJ1-1, with D tentatively TRBD1 (5 bases). This TCR was recovered from a man aged 25 to 40 who had recovered from COVID-19. The sequencing input was PBMCs or T cells enriched from blood (not recorded which). CDR3 region: CASSLPGEENTEAFF. The DNA of the CDR3 is TGCGCCAGCAGCTTGCCGGGGGAGGAGAACACTGAAGCTTTCTTT.